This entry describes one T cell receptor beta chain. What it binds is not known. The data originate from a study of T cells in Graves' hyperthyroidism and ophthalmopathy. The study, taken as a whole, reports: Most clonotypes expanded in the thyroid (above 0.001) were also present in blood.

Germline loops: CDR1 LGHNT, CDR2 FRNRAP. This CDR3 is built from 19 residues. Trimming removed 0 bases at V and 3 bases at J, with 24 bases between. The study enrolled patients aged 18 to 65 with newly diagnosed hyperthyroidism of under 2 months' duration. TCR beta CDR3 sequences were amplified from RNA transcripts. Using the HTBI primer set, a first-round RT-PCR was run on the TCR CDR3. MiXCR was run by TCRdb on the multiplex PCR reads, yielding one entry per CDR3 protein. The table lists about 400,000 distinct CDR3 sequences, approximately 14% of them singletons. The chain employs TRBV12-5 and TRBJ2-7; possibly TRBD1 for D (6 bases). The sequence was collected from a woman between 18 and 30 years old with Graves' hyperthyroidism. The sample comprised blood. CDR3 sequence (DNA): TGTGCTAGTGGTTTGGTCCCATCGATAAAGGGACACCCATGCTACGAGCAGTACTTC. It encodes CASGLVPSIKGHPCYEQYF.